These T cell receptor beta chains were read from a single sample in a study of blood T cell repertoires in COVID-19. Assay used: immunoSEQ multiplex PCR; TCRdb lists only in-frame clones, some missing. This sample carries under 200,000 clones, approximately 80% of them seen once, and the ten largest clones take less than 3.5%. Sample: peripheral blood. These TCRs come from a woman aged 55 to 70 with acute or convalescent COVID-19. Each CDR3 is given with its conserved first and last residue. A D gene is named only where the DNA matches it firmly. Some rows mark clone size as missing; the rest say once, few, many or name a class of expanded clone.

clone size,D gene,V gene,J gene,CDR3 protein,CDR3 DNA
-,-,TRBV5-6,TRBJ1-3,CASSPGPPGGNTIYF,TGTGCCAGCAGCCCTGGCCCTCCGGGTGGAAACACCATATATTTT
once,TRBD1,TRBV12-3/TRBV12-4,TRBJ2-1,CASSLNGQGPQFF,TGTGCCAGCAGTTTAAATGGACAGGGTCCGCAGTTCTTC
-,TRBD1,TRBV7-2,TRBJ1-5,CASSLGGQGAQPQHF,TGTGCCAGCAGCTTAGGAGGGCAGGGGGCCCAGCCCCAGCATTTT
-,-,TRBV13,TRBJ2-5,CASSLGPGKQETQYF,TGTGCCAGCAGCTTAGGCCCAGGGAAACAAGAGACCCAGTACTTC
-,TRBD1,TRBV5-1,TRBJ2-7,CASSLAGQGDEQYF,TGCGCCAGCAGCTTGGCCGGACAGGGGGACGAGCAGTACTTC
-,TRBD2,TRBV7-9,TRBJ2-1,CASNPGLAYNEQFF,TGTGCCAGCAATCCGGGACTAGCCTACAATGAGCAGTTCTTC
-,TRBD1,TRBV4-1,TRBJ1-2,CASRSDTGGGDGYTF,TGCGCCAGCAGGTCCGACACAGGGGGCGGGGATGGCTACACCTTC
once,TRBD2,TRBV5-4,TRBJ2-7,CASSLEGGGVNEQYF,TGTGCCAGCAGCTTGGAGGGCGGGGGGGTCAACGAGCAGTACTTC
few,TRBD2,TRBV5-1,TRBJ2-1,CASSFNSGARFGEQFF,TGCGCCAGCAGCTTCAATAGCGGGGCCAGGTTCGGGGAGCAGTTCTTC
few,-,TRBV4-2,TRBJ1-6,CASSQDGTYSYNSPLHF,TGTGCCAGCAGCCAAGATGGGACTTACTCCTATAATTCACCCCTCCACTTT
few,-,TRBV4-2,TRBJ2-2,CASSMRDTGELFF,TGTGCCAGCAGCATGAGGGACACCGGGGAGCTGTTTTTT
-,-,TRBV24-1,TRBJ2-2,CATKGGSNTGELFF,TGTGCCACCAAAGGAGGTTCGAACACCGGGGAGCTGTTTTTT
-,-,TRBV28,TRBJ1-2,CASSQERDPLLSNYGYTF,TGTGCCAGCAGCCAAGAGAGGGATCCTCTCCTTTCTAACTATGGCTACACCTTC
-,-,TRBV16,TRBJ1-5,CASSPDLQGGQPQHF,TGTGCCAGCAGCCCAGATCTACAGGGAGGGCAGCCCCAGCATTTT
-,TRBD1,TRBV6-5,TRBJ1-1,CASSYSGQGDTEAFF,TGTGCCAGCAGTTACTCCGGACAGGGGGACACTGAAGCTTTCTTT
-,-,TRBV28,TRBJ1-2,CASSLTTGSYYGYTF,TGTGCCAGCAGTTTGACAACAGGGTCTTACTATGGCTACACCTTC
-,TRBD2,TRBV5-4,TRBJ2-5,CASRVAGGYQETQYF,TGTGCCAGCAGGGTAGCGGGGGGTTACCAAGAGACCCAGTACTTC
-,TRBD1,TRBV19,TRBJ1-1,CASSRSTGANTEAFF,TGTGCCAGTAGTAGATCCACAGGGGCGAACACTGAAGCTTTCTTT
-,TRBD1,TRBV19,TRBJ1-1,CASSRDRGRTLNTEAFF,TGTGCCAGTAGCAGGGACAGGGGGCGCACACTGAACACTGAAGCTTTCTTT
-,TRBD1,TRBV5-6,TRBJ2-6,CASSPRGTGANVLTF,TGTGCCAGCAGCCCCAGGGGGACCGGGGCCAACGTCCTGACTTTC
-,-,TRBV7-8,TRBJ1-3,CASRADRNSGNTIYF,TGTGCCAGCAGAGCGGACAGAAACTCTGGAAACACCATATATTTT
-,-,TRBV15,TRBJ1-6,CATSSRQAQSSYNSPLHF,TGTGCCACCAGCTCCCGACAGGCCCAGAGCTCCTATAATTCACCCCTCCACTTT
-,-,TRBV4-3,TRBJ1-4,CASSQDLVDEKLFF,TGCGCCAGCAGCCAAGATCTAGTGGATGAAAAACTGTTTTTT
-,TRBD2,TRBV7-2,TRBJ2-5,CASSWLAGEGETQYF,TGTGCCAGCAGCTGGCTAGCGGGGGAAGGAGAGACCCAGTACTTC
-,-,TRBV18,TRBJ2-3,CASSPDSLTDTQYF,TGTGCCAGCTCACCGGACAGTCTCACAGATACGCAGTATTTT
-,TRBD1,TRBV16,TRBJ1-4,CASSQQGAGEKLFF,TGTGCCAGCAGCCAACAGGGGGCCGGTGAAAAACTGTTTTTT
-,-,TRBV3-1/TRBV3-2,TRBJ1-6,CASSQDLPGYNSPLHF,TGTGCCAGCAGCCAAGATTTGCCAGGATATAATTCACCCCTCCACTTT
-,TRBD2,TRBV4-1,TRBJ2-1,CASSQEGGTSSYNEQFF,TGCGCCAGCAGCCAAGAGGGGGGGACTAGCTCCTACAATGAGCAGTTCTTC
few,-,TRBV21-1,TRBJ2-7,CAGAMGQGPYEQYF,TGTGCCGGCGCTATGGGACAGGGGCCCTACGAGCAGTACTTC
-,-,TRBV4-2,TRBJ1-2,CASSQEGNYGYTF,TGTGCCAGCAGCCAGGAGGGTAACTATGGCTACACCTTC
-,-,TRBV3-1/TRBV3-2,TRBJ2-7,CASSHLGKGGEQYF,TGTGCCAGCAGCCACCTCGGGAAGGGAGGCGAGCAGTACTTC
-,-,TRBV29-1,TRBJ1-3,CSVGNQSGNTIYF,TGCAGCGTTGGTAATCAGTCTGGAAACACCATATATTTT
-,-,TRBV2,TRBJ1-2,CASQYGRADGYTF,TGTGCCAGTCAATACGGGAGAGCTGATGGCTACACCTTC
-,TRBD2,TRBV6-1,TRBJ2-1,CASSGAGQNNEQFF,TGTGCCAGCAGTGGAGCGGGGCAGAACAATGAGCAGTTCTTC
-,TRBD1,TRBV19,TRBJ2-5,CASRGYGQGGETQYF,TGTGCCAGTAGGGGGTACGGACAGGGTGGAGAGACCCAGTACTTC
-,TRBD1,TRBV18,TRBJ1-2,CASATGSKYGYTF,TGTGCCAGCGCGACAGGGAGCAAATATGGCTACACCTTC
-,TRBD1,TRBV24-1,TRBJ2-5,CATSPDRGRETQYF,TGTGCCACCAGTCCTGACAGGGGGCGAGAGACCCAGTACTTC
few,TRBD1,TRBV28,TRBJ1-2,CASSLGTGAYGYTF,TGTGCCAGCAGCCTCGGGACAGGGGCATATGGCTACACCTTC
few,TRBD1,TRBV27,TRBJ1-1,CASRTQGAGTEAFF,TGTGCCAGCAGGACGCAGGGGGCAGGCACTGAAGCTTTCTTT
many,-,TRBV5-4,TRBJ2-7,CASSLERGSSYEQYF,TGTGCCAGCAGCTTGGAGAGGGGGAGCTCCTACGAGCAGTACTTC
few,TRBD1,TRBV4-3,TRBJ1-2,CASSHQGQGGRVGYGYTF,TGCGCCAGCAGCCACCAGGGACAGGGGGGTCGTGTGGGTTATGGCTACACCTTC
-,-,TRBV14,TRBJ2-3,CASSRQLHGTDTQYF,TGTGCCAGCAGCCGTCAACTCCATGGCACAGATACGCAGTATTTT
-,-,TRBV9,TRBJ2-6,CASSGTASSGANVLTF,TGTGCCAGCAGCGGGACAGCGAGCTCTGGGGCCAACGTCCTGACTTTC
-,TRBD1,TRBV11-2,TRBJ2-7,CASSFSPGQGAHEQYF,TGTGCCAGCAGCTTCTCGCCGGGACAGGGGGCTCACGAGCAGTACTTC
-,-,TRBV5-4,TRBJ2-1,CASSLDRLRRQFF,TGTGCCAGCAGCTTGGACCGACTCCGAAGGCAGTTCTTC
-,TRBD2,TRBV29-1,TRBJ2-7,CSVASGTSRYEQYF,TGCAGCGTTGCGAGCGGGACTAGCCGATACGAGCAGTACTTC
-,TRBD1,TRBV3-1/TRBV3-2,TRBJ2-5,CASSQRSQGDQETQYF,TGTGCCAGCAGCCAAAGGTCACAGGGGGACCAAGAGACCCAGTACTTC
-,TRBD1,TRBV3-1/TRBV3-2,TRBJ2-1,CASRRGQGVYNEQFF,TGTGCCAGCAGACGGGGACAGGGGGTCTACAATGAGCAGTTCTTC
-,-,TRBV27,TRBJ1-5,CASSSGSTNQPQHF,TGTGCCAGCAGCTCAGGGTCCACCAATCAGCCCCAGCATTTT
-,TRBD2,TRBV4-1,TRBJ2-1,CASSQEIPQRGPYNEQFF,TGCGCCAGCAGCCAAGAGATCCCACAGCGGGGTCCCTACAATGAGCAGTTCTTC
-,-,TRBV5-4,TRBJ2-7,CASKGVMSYEQYF,TGTGCCAGCAAGGGGGTCATGTCATACGAGCAGTACTTC
-,-,TRBV6-5,TRBJ2-5,CASTPTAGLETQYF,TGTGCCAGCACCCCCACCGCGGGCTTAGAGACCCAGTACTTC
-,TRBD1,TRBV19,TRBJ1-1,CASRGQGPEAFF,TGTGCCAGTAGGGGACAGGGGCCTGAAGCTTTCTTT
-,-,TRBV6-5,TRBJ2-5,CASSNRGFQETQYF,TGTGCCAGCAGCAACCGGGGATTCCAAGAGACCCAGTACTTC